In its sample, the clone carrying this T cell receptor (beta chain) was seen once. At one end the junction does not follow the germline gene, possibly because of a read error. In the PCR, 60 Vbeta and 13 Jbeta primers were used. TCRdb's table, derived via immunoSEQ multiplex PCR, lists solely in-frame clones and lacks some. In the table there are 120,000 or so clones, roughly 78% of which are singletons. Per germline, CDR1 GTSNPN and CDR2 SVGIG (reference sequence). CDR3 length: 14 residues. The sample is drawn from a study of cytomegalovirus exposure and HLA in healthy donors. The specimen sequenced was PBMCs. The TCR originated in a man aged 35-49 years in good health and CMV-seronegative. The chain recombines TRBV30 with TRBJ1-3; D perhaps matches TRBD1 (5 bases). CDR3 sequence reads: CAWSTGQGGNTIYF. CDR3 bases: TGTGCTTGGAGTACCGGCCAGGGTGGAAACACCATATATTTT.